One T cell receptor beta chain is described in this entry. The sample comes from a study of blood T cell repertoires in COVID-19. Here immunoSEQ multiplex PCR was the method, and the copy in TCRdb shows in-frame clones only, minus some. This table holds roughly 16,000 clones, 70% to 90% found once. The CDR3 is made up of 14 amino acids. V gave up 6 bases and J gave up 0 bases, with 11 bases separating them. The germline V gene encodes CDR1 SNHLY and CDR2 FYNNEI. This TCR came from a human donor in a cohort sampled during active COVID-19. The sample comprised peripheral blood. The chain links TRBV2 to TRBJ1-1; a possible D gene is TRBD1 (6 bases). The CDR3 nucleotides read TGTGCCAGCAGGGGGGACACTTTGAACACTGAAGCTTTCTTT. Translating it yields CASRGDTLNTEAFF.